This is a list of T cell receptor beta chains from one sample in a study of spatial heterogeneity in lung cancer. TCRdb reanalysed the 5' RACE reads using MiXCR and keeps one entry per CDR3 protein. The data hold about 17,000 distinct CDR3 sequences, with over 20% observed a single time. The sample in question was PBMCs, obtained at surgery. These receptors were taken from a female donor with early-stage non-small cell lung cancer. The CDR3 runs from the conserved cysteine through the conserved F or W. The D gene is left open where the match is weak. Where a row states a size, it is once, few, many or the class of an expanded clone; other rows omit it.

v_call: TRBV7-3; d_call: NA; clone_size: NA; j_call: TRBJ2-1; cdr3_nt: TGTGCCAGCAGTCGGGGTTTCGATGAGCAGTTCTTC; cdr3_aa: CASSRGFDEQFF
v_call: TRBV6-2/TRBV6-3; d_call: TRBD1; clone_size: medium-sized; j_call: TRBJ1-5; cdr3_nt: TGTGCCAGCAGGCAGACAGGGAGCTGGGGCAGCAATCAGCCCCAGCATTTT; cdr3_aa: CASRQTGSWGSNQPQHF
v_call: TRBV5-4; d_call: NA; clone_size: once; j_call: TRBJ1-1; cdr3_nt: TGTGCCAGCAGCTTGGAGGGAGGGAACACTGAAGCTTTCTTT; cdr3_aa: CASSLEGGNTEAFF
v_call: TRBV27; d_call: NA; clone_size: many; j_call: TRBJ2-7; cdr3_nt: TGTGCCAGCAGTCCAAAGACCGTCTCCTACGAGCAGTACTTC; cdr3_aa: CASSPKTVSYEQYF
v_call: TRBV7-2; d_call: NA; clone_size: NA; j_call: TRBJ2-3; cdr3_nt: TGTGCCAGCAGCTTAGTTAGGACAGACCTTAGCACAGATACGCAGTATTTT; cdr3_aa: CASSLVRTDLSTDTQYF
v_call: TRBV6-5; d_call: NA; clone_size: many; j_call: TRBJ2-5; cdr3_nt: TGTGCCAGCAGTTACAGGAGGGCCGCCCAAGAGACCCAGTACTTC; cdr3_aa: CASSYRRAAQETQYF
v_call: TRBV6-2/TRBV6-3; d_call: NA; clone_size: few; j_call: TRBJ1-4; cdr3_nt: TGTGCCAGCACCATCTCCGGGACACTGAATGAAAAACTGTTTTTT; cdr3_aa: CASTISGTLNEKLFF
v_call: TRBV20-1; d_call: NA; clone_size: NA; j_call: TRBJ1-2; cdr3_nt: TGCAGTGCTACCATCACAGGGAAATATGGCTACACCTTC; cdr3_aa: CSATITGKYGYTF
v_call: TRBV28; d_call: TRBD1; clone_size: medium-sized; j_call: TRBJ1-2; cdr3_nt: TGTGCCAGCAGTTTTGCCGACAGGGATGGCTACACCTTC; cdr3_aa: CASSFADRDGYTF
v_call: TRBV7-2; d_call: NA; clone_size: few; j_call: TRBJ2-2; cdr3_nt: TGTGCCAGCAGCACCCGGGCGGGCGCGAACACCGGGGAGCTGTTTTTT; cdr3_aa: CASSTRAGANTGELFF
v_call: TRBV6-2/TRBV6-3; d_call: NA; clone_size: NA; j_call: TRBJ2-4; cdr3_nt: TGTGCCAGCAGTCCCCGAGCCGTAGCCAAAAACATTCAGTACTTC; cdr3_aa: CASSPRAVAKNIQYF
v_call: TRBV2; d_call: TRBD2; clone_size: many; j_call: TRBJ2-1; cdr3_nt: TGTGCCAGCAGACTAGCGGGACGGCAGTTCTTC; cdr3_aa: CASRLAGRQFF
v_call: TRBV7-2; d_call: TRBD2; clone_size: many; j_call: TRBJ2-1; cdr3_nt: TGTGCCAGCAGCTTAGTGGCTAGCGGGAGTAATGAGCAGTTCTTC; cdr3_aa: CASSLVASGSNEQFF
v_call: TRBV28; d_call: TRBD1; clone_size: many; j_call: TRBJ2-3; cdr3_nt: TGTGCCAGCAGTTTAACAGGGGCCACCTTCACAGATACGCAGTATTTT; cdr3_aa: CASSLTGATFTDTQYF
v_call: TRBV28; d_call: NA; clone_size: medium-sized; j_call: TRBJ1-1; cdr3_nt: TGTGCCAGCAGTTACAACAGGGACCGCTACGCCACTGAAGCTTTCTTT; cdr3_aa: CASSYNRDRYATEAFF
v_call: TRBV20-1; d_call: TRBD1; clone_size: many; j_call: TRBJ2-7; cdr3_nt: TGCAGTGCCCGGACAGGGGGCAAGGACGAGCAGTACTTC; cdr3_aa: CSARTGGKDEQYF
v_call: TRBV7-7; d_call: TRBD2; clone_size: NA; j_call: TRBJ2-1; cdr3_nt: TGTGCCAGCAGCCGAGGACTAGAGCGTAATGAGCAGTTCTTC; cdr3_aa: CASSRGLERNEQFF
v_call: TRBV7-2; d_call: TRBD2; clone_size: medium-sized; j_call: TRBJ2-1; cdr3_nt: TGTGCCAGCAGCTTAGAGTGGACTAGCGGAGAGCAGTTCTTC; cdr3_aa: CASSLEWTSGEQFF
v_call: TRBV24-1; d_call: NA; clone_size: NA; j_call: TRBJ2-5; cdr3_nt: TGTGCCACCAGTGATTACACGCAAGAGACCCAGTACTTC; cdr3_aa: CATSDYTQETQYF
v_call: TRBV28; d_call: NA; clone_size: NA; j_call: TRBJ1-5; cdr3_nt: TGTGCCAGCAGTTTATATCCACCCGGGGCAGGTGGGAGGGAAATCAATCAGCCCCAGCATTTT; cdr3_aa: CASSLYPPGAGGREINQPQHF
v_call: TRBV20-1; d_call: NA; clone_size: NA; j_call: TRBJ2-1; cdr3_nt: TGCAGTGCTACCCCCCGATCTGACCCCGGACCCGGTGAGCAGTTCTTC; cdr3_aa: CSATPRSDPGPGEQFF
v_call: TRBV6-2/TRBV6-3; d_call: NA; clone_size: many; j_call: TRBJ2-1; cdr3_nt: TGTGCCAGCAGTTACCAGGGAATCCTAGATTCGGAGGGCCAGCAGTTCTTC; cdr3_aa: CASSYQGILDSEGQQFF
v_call: TRBV18; d_call: NA; clone_size: many; j_call: TRBJ2-1; cdr3_nt: TGTGCCAGCTCAGCGCCCGGGGGCCTAAGAGACAATGAGCAGTTCTTC; cdr3_aa: CASSAPGGLRDNEQFF
v_call: TRBV19; d_call: TRBD1; clone_size: many; j_call: TRBJ1-2; cdr3_nt: TGTGCCAGTTCGGACAGGGGGAACTATGGCTACACCTTC; cdr3_aa: CASSDRGNYGYTF
v_call: TRBV18; d_call: NA; clone_size: many; j_call: TRBJ1-2; cdr3_nt: TGTGCCAGCTCACCACCCTTTAACTATGGCTACACCTTC; cdr3_aa: CASSPPFNYGYTF
v_call: TRBV28; d_call: NA; clone_size: once; j_call: TRBJ2-7; cdr3_nt: TGTGCCAGCACCCGCCTGCGCGGAGAGACCTACGAGCAGTACTTC; cdr3_aa: CASTRLRGETYEQYF
v_call: TRBV29-1; d_call: NA; clone_size: many; j_call: TRBJ2-1; cdr3_nt: TGCAGCGTTGTAGGTTTGCAGGGTAACTACAATGAGCAGTTCTTC; cdr3_aa: CSVVGLQGNYNEQFF